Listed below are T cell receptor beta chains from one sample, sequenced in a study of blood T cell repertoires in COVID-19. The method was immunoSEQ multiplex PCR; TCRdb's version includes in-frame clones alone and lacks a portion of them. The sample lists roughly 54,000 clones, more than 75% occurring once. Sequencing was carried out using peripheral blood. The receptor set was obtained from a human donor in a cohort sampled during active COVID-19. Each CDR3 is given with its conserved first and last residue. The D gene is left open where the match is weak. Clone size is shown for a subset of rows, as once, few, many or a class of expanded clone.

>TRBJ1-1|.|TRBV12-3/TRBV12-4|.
TGTGCCAGCAGTTTGGCGAACACTGAAGCTTTCTTT
CASSLANTEAFF
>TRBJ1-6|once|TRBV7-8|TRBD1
TGTGCCAGCAGCTTAGCGGGACAGGGTACCTCACCCCTCCACTTT
CASSLAGQGTSPLHF
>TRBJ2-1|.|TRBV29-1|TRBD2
TGCAGCGCCGCCAGACTAGCGGCGTACAATGAGCAGTTCTTC
CSAARLAAYNEQFF
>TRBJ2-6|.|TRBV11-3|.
TGTGCCAGCAGCTTGACTGAGGGCAACGTCCTGACTTTC
CASSLTEGNVLTF
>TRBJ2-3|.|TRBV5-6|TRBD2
TGTGCCAGCAGCAGACTAGCGGGGGCCACAGATACGCAGTATTTT
CASSRLAGATDTQYF
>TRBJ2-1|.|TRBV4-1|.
TGCGCCAGCAGCCAAGACTCTTACCCGGAGGTTTACAATGAGCAGTTCTTC
CASSQDSYPEVYNEQFF
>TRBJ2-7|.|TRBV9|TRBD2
TGTGCCAGCAGCTCTCGGGGAGGGGCCTCCTACGAGCAGTACTTC
CASSSRGGASYEQYF
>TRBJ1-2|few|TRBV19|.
TGTGCCAGTAGTTTAGCAGGAGGATATGGCTACACCTTC
CASSLAGGYGYTF
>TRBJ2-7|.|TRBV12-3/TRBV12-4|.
TGTGCCAGCAGTTTCATCCAGGAAGAGCAGTACTTC
CASSFIQEEQYF
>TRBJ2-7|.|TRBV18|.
TGTGCCAGCTCACCGGGGCATCTTGAGGTGCAGTACTTC
CASSPGHLEVQYF